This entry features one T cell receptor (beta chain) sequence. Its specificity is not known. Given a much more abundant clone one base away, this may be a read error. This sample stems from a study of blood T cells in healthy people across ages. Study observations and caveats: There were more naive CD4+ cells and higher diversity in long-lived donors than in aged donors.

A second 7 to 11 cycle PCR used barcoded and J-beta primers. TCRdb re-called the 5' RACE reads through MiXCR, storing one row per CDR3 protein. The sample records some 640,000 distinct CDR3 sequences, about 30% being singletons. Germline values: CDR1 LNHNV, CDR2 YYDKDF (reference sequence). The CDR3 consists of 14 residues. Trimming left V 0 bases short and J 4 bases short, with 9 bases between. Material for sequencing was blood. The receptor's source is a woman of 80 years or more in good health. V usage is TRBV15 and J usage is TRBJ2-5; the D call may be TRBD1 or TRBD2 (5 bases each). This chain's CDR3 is CATSRDSGRETQYF. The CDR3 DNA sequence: TGTGCCACCAGCAGAGATTCAGGGAGAGAGACCCAGTACTTC.